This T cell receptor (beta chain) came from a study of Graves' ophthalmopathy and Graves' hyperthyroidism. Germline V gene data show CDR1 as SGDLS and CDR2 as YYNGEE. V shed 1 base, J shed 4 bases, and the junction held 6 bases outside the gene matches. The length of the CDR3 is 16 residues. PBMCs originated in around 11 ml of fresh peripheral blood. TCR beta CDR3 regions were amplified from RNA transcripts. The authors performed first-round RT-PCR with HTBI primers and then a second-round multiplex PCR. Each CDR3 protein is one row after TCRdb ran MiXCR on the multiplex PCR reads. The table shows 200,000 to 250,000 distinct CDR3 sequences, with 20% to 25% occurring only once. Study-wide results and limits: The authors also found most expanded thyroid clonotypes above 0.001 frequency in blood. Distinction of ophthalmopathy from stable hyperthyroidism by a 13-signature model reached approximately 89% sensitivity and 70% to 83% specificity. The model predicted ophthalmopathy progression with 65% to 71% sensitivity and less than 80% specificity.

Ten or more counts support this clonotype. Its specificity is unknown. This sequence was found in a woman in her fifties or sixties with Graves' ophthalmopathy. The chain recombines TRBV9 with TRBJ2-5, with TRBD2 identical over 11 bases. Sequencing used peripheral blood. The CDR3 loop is CASSVYTSGSRETQYF. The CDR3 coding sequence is TGTGCCAGCAGCGTATATACTAGCGGGAGTCGAGAGACCCAGTACTTC.